These 13 T cell receptor beta chains were all obtained from the same sample, sequenced in a study of T-cell reconstitution after alpha-beta-depleted transplantation in children. Preparing the TCRbeta library involved the use of unique molecular identifiers. TCRdb analysed the PCR reads with MiXCR anew, one entry per CDR3 protein. The sample comprises about 490,000 distinct CDR3 sequences, 8% to 11% of which are singletons, and 2% to 2.5% rests with the top ten. The sequencing used PBMCs, collected before TCRalphabeta/CD19-depleted stem cell transplant. The receptor set was obtained from a child aged 2-15 years with inherited bone marrow failure, due to receive a stem cell transplant.

The V and J genes are TRBV4-1 and TRBJ2-7; 7 bases align to TRBD2. CDR1 is MGHRA, CDR2 YSYEKL, per germline. With V trimmed by 1 base and J by 2 bases, 5 bases remained unmatched. The CDR3 runs 15 residues. CDR3 amino acids: CASSQGPSGAYEQYF. The CDR3 DNA reads TGCGCCAGCAGCCAAGGCCCTAGCGGAGCCTACGAGCAGTACTTC.

This clonotype was counted only a few times. This chain links TRBV20-1 with TRBJ2-7; D unresolved. Trimming took 3 bases from V and 0 from J, leaving 6 bases between them. This CDR3 spans 12 amino acids. Germline V gene sequence: CDR1 DFQATT, CDR2 SNEGSKA (reference sequence). The CDR3 coding sequence is TGCAGTGCTAGTCAGGACTCCTACGAGCAGTACTTC. It translates to CSASQDSYEQYF.

This clonotype was observed a handful of times. The chain recombines TRBV20-1 with TRBJ1-2; 10 bases map to TRBD1. Per germline, CDR1 DFQATT and CDR2 SNEGSKA (reference sequence). V was pared by 6 bases and J by 4 bases, with 8 bases of the junction left unmatched. The CDR3 extends over 14 amino acids. DNA for the CDR3: TGCAGTGCGACCCAGGACAGGGGGTCCTATGGCTACACCTTC. As protein: CSATQDRGSYGYTF.

In this sample, this clonotype turned up many times. J is TRBJ2-1 and V is TRBV7-6; 14 bases fit TRBD2. With V trimmed by 5 bases and J by 0 bases, 9 bases remained unmatched. The CDR3 is 19 residues long. Germline CDR1 and CDR2: SGHVS and FNYEAQ. The DNA of the CDR3 is TGTGCCAGCAGCCTTGGGACTAGCGGGAGCCCGAGCTCCTACAATGAGCAGTTCTTC. Translated: CASSLGTSGSPSSYNEQFF. Supplemented by reference TRBV7-6 and TRBJ2-1, the full variable domain reads GAGVSQSPRYKVTKRGQDVALRCDPISGHVSLYWYRQALGQGPEFLTYFNYEAQQDKSGLPNDRFSAERPEGSISTLTIQRTEQRDSAMYRCASSLGTSGSPSSYNEQFFGPGTRLTVL.

The chain carries TRBV19 and TRBJ2-1; 7 bases map to TRBD2. V was clipped by 6 bases and J by 10 bases; unmatched bases: 12. The CDR3 has 14 amino acids. From germline, CDR1 is LNHDA and CDR2 SQIVND (reference sequence). CDR3 amino acids: CASREPGPGREQFF. The CDR3 nucleotides are TGTGCCAGTAGAGAGCCGGGACCCGGGAGGGAGCAGTTCTTC.

In its sample, this clonotype was seen a few times. V is TRBV20-1 and J is TRBJ2-1; the D is unclear. Germline V CDR1 and CDR2: DFQATT, SNEGSKA (reference sequence). The CDR3 is 16 residues long. Trimming left V 0 bases short and J 0 bases short, with 12 bases between. The CDR3 protein is CSARDALPSSYNEQFF. In DNA, the CDR3 is TGCAGTGCTAGAGACGCTTTACCCAGCTCCTACAATGAGCAGTTCTTC.

J is TRBJ2-1 and V is TRBV6-1, with D perhaps matching TRBD2 (5 bases). V lost 6 bases, J lost 7 bases, and 13 bases lay in between. The CDR3 is 13 residues long. Per germline, CDR1 MNHNS and CDR2 SASEGT. CDR3 amino acids: CASRNAEGNEQFF. CDR3 DNA: TGTGCCAGCAGAAATGCTGAGGGTAATGAGCAGTTCTTC.

This clonotype was seen many times. This sequence joins TRBV6-1 and TRBJ1-2; D might be TRBD1 (5 bases). This CDR3 contains 13 residues. Trimming took off 2 bases at V and 8 bases at J, with 12 bases between the two ends. Germline lookup yields CDR1 MNHNS and CDR2 SASEGT. The CDR3 region has the DNA TGTGCCAGCAGTGAATGGGGGGATCGAGGCTACACCTTC. The encoded protein is CASSEWGDRGYTF.

This clonotype was observed many times. The chain combines TRBV7-9 with TRBJ1-4; D is possibly TRBD1 (6 bases). V was cut by 5 bases and J by 8 bases, with 18 bases left in between. The CDR3 length is 15 residues. Per germline, CDR1 SEHNR and CDR2 FQNEAQ (reference sequence). The chain's CDR3 is CASSPMSGAQEKLFF. CDR3 bases: TGTGCCAGCAGCCCGATGTCGGGGGCGCAAGAAAAACTGTTTTTT.

V gene TRBV6-1 combines with J gene TRBJ1-5, with 7 bases identical to TRBD1. The CDR3 covers 15 residues. Trimming at V came to 6 bases and at J to 5 bases, leaving 10 bases not matched to a gene. The germline gives CDR1 MNHNS, CDR2 SASEGT. The CDR3 DNA sequence: TGTGCCAGCAGGCCACCTCAGGGGGACCATCAGCCCCAGCATTTT. Translating it yields CASRPPQGDHQPQHF.

This clonotype was seen ten or more times. The rearrangement joins TRBV28 to TRBJ2-3, with D perhaps TRBD1 or TRBD2 (5 bases each). The CDR3 covers 14 residues. Germline loops: CDR1 MDHEN, CDR2 SYDVKM. Deletions cut 2 bases from V and 4 bases from J, with 10 bases between. Written as DNA, the CDR3 is TGTGCCAGCAGTTTACGGTTGGGGGCAGATACGCAGTATTTT. Its translation is CASSLRLGADTQYF.

DNA for the CDR3: TGTGCCAGTAGTATACGGTCTAGCGGGAGCACAGATACGCAGTATTTT. This codes for CASSIRSSGSTDTQYF. The rearrangement links TRBV19 to TRBJ2-3, with 8 bases lining up with TRBD2. Germline V gene lookup returns CDR1 LNHDA and CDR2 SQIVND (reference sequence). The CDR3 extends over 16 amino acids. Trimming removed 2 bases from V and 0 bases from J; junction bases left unmatched: 4.

This clonotype was seen repeatedly, ten times or more. The rearrangement uses TRBV5-1 and TRBJ2-1; 7 nucleotides align to TRBD2. The V gene end was trimmed by 1 base and the J gene end by 5 bases; junction bases not matched to a gene: 6. The CDR3 sequence is 15 residues long. Germline V CDR1 and CDR2: SGHRS, YFSETQ. The CDR3 loop is CASSLYSGTNNEQFF. Written as DNA, the CDR3 is TGCGCCAGCAGCTTGTACAGCGGGACCAACAATGAGCAGTTCTTC. Full variable domain (remainder filled in from reference TRBV5-1 and TRBJ2-1): KAGVTQTPRYLIKTRGQQVTLSCSPISGHRSVSWYQQTPGQGLQFLFEYFSETQRNKGNFPGRFSGRQFSNSRSEMNVSTLELGDSALYLCASSLYSGTNNEQFFGPGTRLTVL.